Listed here are 2 T cell receptor beta chains from one sample, sequenced in a study of T-cell reconstitution after alpha-beta-depleted transplantation in children. During its preparation, the TCRbeta library received unique molecular identifiers. Using its own MiXCR run on the PCR reads, TCRdb lists one record per CDR3 protein. The sample has 250,000 to 400,000 distinct CDR3 sequences, roughly 25% seen once. The sample in question was PBMCs, mostly from graft donor cells, obtained 180 days after TCRalphabeta/CD19-depleted stem cell transplant. The origin of the receptors is a male patient younger than 18 who had a stem cell transplant for acute lymphoblastic leukemia, so the T cells may come from the graft donor.

This chain joins TRBV12-3 or TRBV12-4 and TRBJ1-2; TRBD1 matches 10 bases. V was clipped by 10 bases and J by 5 bases; unmatched bases: 7. The CDR3 sequence is 13 residues long. CDR3 DNA sequence: TGTGCCACCCGGACAGGGGGAATGTATGGCTACACCTTC. Translating it yields CATRTGGMYGYTF.

This chain uses TRBV25-1 with TRBJ2-7, with D perhaps given as TRBD1 or TRBD2 (6 bases each). Germline-derived CDR1 and CDR2 are MGHDK and SYGVNS. Trimming stripped 4 bases from V and 0 bases from J, with 19 bases between. The CDR3 spans 17 residues. CDR3 sequence: CASSGGQQGGNSYEQYF. The CDR3 DNA sequence: TGTGCCAGCAGTGGGGGGCAACAGGGAGGAAACTCCTACGAGCAGTACTTC.